This T cell receptor (beta chain) was recorded in a study of blood T cell repertoires in COVID-19. Study context: Cohort 3 donors were reported recovered after two negative PCRs, clearance, or symptom resolution.

Individuals drawn from about two dozen US areas were about 18 to 95 years old. Clinical history as reported by participants underpinned cohort assignment. Generated by immunoSEQ multiplex PCR, the TCRdb table keeps only in-frame clones and is missing some. The table lists some 180,000 clones, more than 85% of them singletons. V lost 6 bases, J lost 6 bases, and 17 bases lay in between. The CDR3 covers 15 residues. Germline-derived CDR1 and CDR2 are WSHSY and SAAADI. The sample taken for sequencing was PBMCs or T cells enriched from blood (not recorded which). This TCR was recovered from a woman aged 40 to 55 in a cohort exposed to, infected with or recovered from COVID-19 (not recorded which). This chain connects TRBV10-2 to TRBJ1-4; perhaps TRBD1 as D (5 bases). Here the CDR3 DNA reads TGCGCCAGCAGGGGGGAGGGGACCCTTGATGAAAAACTGTTTTTT. It yields the protein CASRGEGTLDEKLFF.